This is a list of T cell receptor beta chains from one sample in a study of Graves' ophthalmopathy and Graves' hyperthyroidism. One entry per CDR3 protein results from TCRdb running MiXCR on the multiplex PCR reads. The sample comprises about 340,000 distinct CDR3 sequences, 17% of which are singletons, and 9% to 15% rests with the top ten. Source material: peripheral blood. The receptor set was obtained from an adult man with Graves' ophthalmopathy. The CDR3 runs from the conserved cysteine through the conserved F or W. The D gene is left open where the match is weak. For some rows the clone size is stated as once, few or many, or as a class when expanded; others skip it.

cdr3_aa	cdr3_nt	d_call	j_call	clone_size	v_call
CASSVSDGYNSPLHF	TGTGCCAGCAGCGTCTCAGACGGATATAATTCACCCCTCCACTTT	.	TRBJ1-6	many	TRBV7-2
CASSLTAGLFETQYF	TGTGCCAGCAGCTTAACCGCTGGTTTATTTGAGACCCAGTACTTC	.	TRBJ2-5	many	TRBV7-3
CASSFEGRDQLYEQYF	TGTGCCAGCAGTTTCGAGGGTCGGGACCAACTCTACGAGCAGTACTTC	.	TRBJ2-7	many	TRBV27
CASSSRGSGDYEQYF	TGTGCCAGCAGTTCTCGGGGTTCTGGAGACTACGAGCAGTACTTC	.	TRBJ2-7	.	TRBV28
CASINSQRGPLSAYNEQFF	TGTGCCAGTATCAACTCCCAACGGGGACCCCTTAGCGCTTACAATGAGCAGTTCTTC	.	TRBJ2-1	many	TRBV28
CASSLNRIRMNTEAFF	TGTGCCAGCAGCCTAAATCGCATACGGATGAACACTGAAGCTTTCTTT	.	TRBJ1-1	few	TRBV12-3/TRBV12-4
CASSLSGVGNTEAFF	TGTGCCAGCAGCCTATCCGGCGTAGGGAACACTGAAGCTTTCTTT	.	TRBJ1-1	many	TRBV7-6
CSAEPGRGGYEQYF	TGCAGTGCTGAACCGGGACGAGGGGGATACGAGCAGTACTTC	.	TRBJ2-7	many	TRBV20-1
CAISAFSREQYF	TGTGCCATCAGTGCCTTCAGTAGGGAGCAGTACTTC	.	TRBJ2-7	many	TRBV10-3
CSAAQGGSYEQYF	TGCAGTGCTGCACAGGGGGGCTCCTACGAGCAGTACTTC	TRBD1	TRBJ2-7	many	TRBV20-1
CSARDRDRGYSPLHF	TGCAGTGCACGGGACCGAGACAGGGGTTACTCACCCCTCCACTTT	TRBD1	TRBJ1-6	many	TRBV20-1
CSATMGLATYEQYF	TGCAGTGCTACCATGGGACTAGCAACCTACGAGCAGTACTTC	TRBD2	TRBJ2-7	many	TRBV20-1
CANAREMGSYEQYF	TGTGCCAACGCGCGGGAGATGGGTTCCTACGAGCAGTACTTC	TRBD2	TRBJ2-7	many	TRBV27
CASTLSRSSQPQHF	TGTGCCAGCACCCTCTCAAGGTCTAGTCAGCCCCAGCATTTT	.	TRBJ1-5	many	TRBV12-3/TRBV12-4
CMVQVANGGELFF	TGCATGGTACAGGTCGCAAACGGGGGGGAGCTGTTTTTT	.	TRBJ2-2	many	TRBV29-1
CASSLGPQGPGYTF	TGTGCCAGCAGCTTAGGCCCCCAGGGCCCTGGCTACACCTTC	.	TRBJ1-2	many	TRBV7-2
CASSRRDRGNTEAFF	TGTGCCAGTAGTAGACGGGACAGGGGGAACACTGAAGCTTTCTTT	TRBD1	TRBJ1-1	.	TRBV19
CASGKVSAPYEQYF	TGTGCCAGCGGAAAGGTGTCAGCTCCCTACGAGCAGTACTTC	.	TRBJ2-7	many	TRBV28
CASSQGQGLRNTIYF	TGCGCCAGCAGCCAAGGACAGGGATTACGAAACACCATATATTTT	TRBD1	TRBJ1-3	many	TRBV4-3
CASSARENTEAFF	TGTGCCAGCAGTGCCAGGGAGAACACTGAAGCTTTCTTT	.	TRBJ1-1	many	TRBV27
CASSPLLTGMNTEAFF	TGTGCCAGCAGCCCCCTCTTGACAGGGATGAACACTGAAGCTTTCTTT	TRBD1	TRBJ1-1	many	TRBV27
CASSDRDEQYF	TGTGCCAGCTCCGACAGGGACGAGCAGTACTTC	TRBD1	TRBJ2-7	many	TRBV6-2/TRBV6-3
CASSQDLGGQPQHF	TGCGCCAGCAGCCAAGATCTGGGGGGACAGCCCCAGCATTTT	.	TRBJ1-5	many	TRBV4-3
CASSFAGTDEQYF	TGTGCCAGCAGCTTCGCCGGGACAGACGAGCAGTACTTC	TRBD1	TRBJ2-7	many	TRBV7-9
CASSFSVNTEAFF	TGTGCCAGCAGTTTTTCTGTGAACACTGAAGCTTTCTTT	.	TRBJ1-1	many	TRBV27
CASRSREEAFF	TGTGCCAGCAGGTCGAGAGAGGAAGCTTTCTTT	.	TRBJ1-1	many	TRBV12-3/TRBV12-4
CASSLDYWGRGNTEAFF	TGTGCCAGCAGCTTAGATTATTGGGGCAGGGGAAACACTGAAGCTTTCTTT	.	TRBJ1-1	many	TRBV11-2
CASSPGTRIYPEETQYF	TGTGCCAGCAGCCCTGGGACTAGGATCTATCCAGAGGAGACCCAGTACTTC	TRBD2	TRBJ2-5	many	TRBV7-9
CASRNLKTGGNQPQHF	TGCGCCAGCCGGAATCTGAAAACAGGGGGCAATCAGCCCCAGCATTTT	TRBD1	TRBJ1-5	few	TRBV4-3
CASSSTDLAPGYEQYF	TGTGCCAGCAGTTCGACTGACCTAGCGCCAGGCTACGAGCAGTACTTC	.	TRBJ2-7	.	TRBV28
CATSRDRGGGQETQYF	TGTGCCACCAGCAGAGATCGGGGGGGCGGCCAAGAGACCCAGTACTTC	TRBD2	TRBJ2-5	many	TRBV15
CASSDYAGEAFF	TGTGCCAGCAGTGATTATGCAGGGGAAGCTTTCTTT	.	TRBJ1-1	many	TRBV6-4
CASSTYRGRETQYF	TGTGCCAGCAGCACCTACAGGGGGCGAGAGACCCAGTACTTC	TRBD1	TRBJ2-5	many	TRBV7-8
CASTQGGRGYEQYF	TGTGCCAGCACCCAAGGTGGGAGAGGCTACGAGCAGTACTTC	.	TRBJ2-7	few	TRBV6-1
CASRRFYGYTF	TGTGCCAGCAGGAGATTCTATGGCTACACCTTC	.	TRBJ1-2	many	TRBV12-3/TRBV12-4
CASSPAGEAFF	TGTGCCAGCAGCCCGGCGGGGGAAGCTTTCTTT	.	TRBJ1-1	many	TRBV6-2/TRBV6-3
CASRIGALGGDTEAFF	TGTGCCAGCAGAATAGGGGCCCTCGGCGGGGACACTGAAGCTTTCTTT	.	TRBJ1-1	many	TRBV28
CASSPPLAGISYEQYF	TGTGCCAGCAGCCCCCCCCTCGCGGGGATCTCCTACGAGCAGTACTTC	.	TRBJ2-7	many	TRBV7-8
CASTRDRVTSGGRGQYF	TGTGCCAGCACGAGGGACAGGGTGACTAGCGGGGGTAGAGGGCAGTACTTC	TRBD2	TRBJ2-7	many	TRBV6-4